What follows describes a single TCR beta chain. The V end lost 6 bases, the J end lost 4 bases, and 9 bases lay between the germline ends. The germline V gene has CDR1 LNHDA and CDR2 SQIVND (reference sequence). The CDR3 runs 13 residues. This specimen belongs to a study of CD8+CD57+ T cells in acquired aplastic anemia. Genomic DNA, the template, was used for profiling of the TCR beta VDJ and CDR3. Each CDR3 protein is one row after TCRdb ran MiXCR on the reads. This sample has around 180,000 distinct CDR3 sequences, with roughly 64% found just once. This sequence was found in a human donor with severe aplastic anemia or a healthy control (not recorded which). The V call is TRBV19, the J call TRBJ2-2; no clear D. Sequencing input: sorted CD4+, CD8+, or CD8+CD57+ T cells (not recorded which) from PBMCs. For the CDR3, the DNA is TGTGCCAGTAGCCGGACCTTCACCGGGGAGCTGTTTTTT. Residues: CASSRTFTGELFF.